Shown below are 30 T cell receptor beta chains from a single sample sequenced in a study of CD8+ T cells in alopecia areata. Extracted RNA was reverse transcribed, and the resulting cDNA served as sequencing template. TCRdb keeps only in-frame clones here, not all; method: immunoSEQ multiplex PCR. This sample carries 150,000 to 200,000 clones, about three fifths of them seen once, and the ten largest clones take about 4.9%. The sequencing sample was made of CD4+ T cells sorted from blood. These receptors were taken from a human donor in good health.

The chain links TRBV6-6 to TRBJ1-2; D remains unclear. Germline V gives CDR1 MNHNY, CDR2 SVGAGI (reference sequence). The CDR3 is 13 residues long. V was cut by 7 bases and J by 3 bases, with 12 bases left in between. The CDR3 coding sequence is TGTGCCAGCACGGCTGCCAAGCACTATGGCTACACCTTC. Translated, it gives CASTAAKHYGYTF.

The chain joins TRBV14 to TRBJ1-1; D unclear. Trimming stripped 6 bases from V and 0 bases from J, with 11 bases between. The CDR3 consists of 14 residues. Germline loops: CDR1 SGHDN, CDR2 FVKESK. The CDR3 sequence is CASSQYHMNTEAFF. The CDR3 DNA sequence: TGTGCCAGCAGTCAATACCATATGAACACTGAAGCTTTCTTT.

The chain combines TRBV28 with TRBJ2-4, with TRBD1 identical over 7 bases. Losses at the gene ends were 6 bases for V and 0 bases for J; bases not matched to a gene: 8. Per the germline V gene, CDR1 is MDHEN and CDR2 is SYDVKM. The length of the CDR3 is 16 residues. The chain's CDR3 is CASSPTGFGAKNIQYF. Written as DNA, the CDR3 is TGTGCCAGCAGCCCGACAGGGTTCGGAGCCAAAAACATTCAGTACTTC. The whole variable domain, remainder taken from reference TRBV28 and TRBJ2-4, is DVKVTQSSRYLVKRTGEKVFLECVQDMDHENMFWYRQDPGLGLRLIYFSYDVKMKEKGDIPEGYSVSREKKERFSLILESASTNQTSMYLCASSPTGFGAKNIQYFGAGTRLSVL.

The V and J genes are TRBV9 and TRBJ1-1, with D possibly TRBD1 on 6 matching bases. This CDR3 region has 16 residues. V lost 2 bases, J lost 2 bases, and 16 bases lay in between. Germline CDR1 is SGDLS and CDR2 is YYNGEE. Here the CDR3 reads CASSVTPSRGNTEAFF. CDR3 nucleotides: TGTGCCAGCAGCGTTACACCGAGCAGGGGAAACACTGAAGCTTTCTTT.

This clone was seen a single time. The chain has TRBV2 and TRBJ2-2; possible D gene TRBD1, 6 bases. Germline loops: CDR1 SNHLY, CDR2 FYNNEI. The CDR3 has 15 residues. V was trimmed by 7 bases and J by 0 bases, leaving 12 bases between them. CDR3: CASKRQVANTGELFF. The CDR3 region has the DNA TGTGCCAGCAAGAGACAGGTTGCGAACACCGGGGAGCTGTTTTTT.

The chain employs TRBV7-2 and TRBJ2-5, with D perhaps TRBD1 (5 bases). There are 13 residues in the CDR3. Trimming removed 3 bases at V and 5 bases at J, with 10 bases between. Germline V gene lookup returns CDR1 SGHTA and CDR2 FQGNSA. The CDR3 spells CASSFRGGETQYF. The CDR3 DNA reads TGTGCCAGCAGCTTTAGGGGTGGCGAGACCCAGTACTTC.

In this sample, this clone turned up a few times. Other DNA sequences in the sample encode the same CDR3. The rearrangement uses TRBV30 and TRBJ1-5; no definite D call. Trimming took off 1 base at V and 3 bases at J, with 7 bases between the two ends. Germline CDR1 and CDR2: GTSNPN and SVGIG (reference sequence). The CDR3 runs to 13 residues. CDR3 sequence (DNA): TGTGCCTGGAGTGGCGGTTCCAATCAGCCCCAGCATTTT. The encoded protein is CAWSGGSNQPQHF.

This chain joins TRBV5-1 and TRBJ2-2; TRBD2 agrees at 8 bases. The CDR3 loop spans 15 amino acids. V lost 4 bases to trimming and J lost 7 bases; unmatched junction nucleotides: 9. CDR1 and CDR2 (germline): SGHRS, YFSETQ. DNA for the CDR3: TGCGCCAGCAGCCCGTGGGCGGGAGGCCACGGGGAGCTGTTTTTT. Amino acid sequence: CASSPWAGGHGELFF.

The chain carries TRBV9 and TRBJ2-5; no firm D call. The CDR3 is 15 residues long. Trimming cost V 3 bases and J 4 bases, with 16 bases left between them. Germline V gives CDR1 SGDLS, CDR2 YYNGEE. The DNA for the CDR3 is TGTGCCAGCAGCGCGGCCGGAGAAGCGAGAGAGACCCAGTACTTC. Its translation: CASSAAGEARETQYF. Variable domain in full (rest from reference TRBV9 and TRBJ2-5): DSGVTQTPKHLITATGQRVTLRCSPRSGDLSVYWYQQSLDQGLQFLIQYYNGEERAKGNILERFSAQQFPDLHSELNLSSLELGDSALYFCASSAAGEARETQYFGPGTRLLVL.

This clone turned up a few times. The J gene is TRBJ2-2, the V gene TRBV28; D is possibly TRBD2 (6 bases). V gave up 7 bases and J gave up 4 bases, with 13 bases separating them. This CDR3 has 14 residues. Germline V gene lookup returns CDR1 MDHEN and CDR2 SYDVKM. The CDR3 bases are TGTGCCAGCACTTTTGGACTACGCACCGGGGAGCTGTTTTTT. Protein product: CASTFGLRTGELFF. The full variable domain, in which reference TRBV28 and TRBJ2-2 provide the parts outside the CDR3, is DVKVTQSSRYLVKRTGEKVFLECVQDMDHENMFWYRQDPGLGLRLIYFSYDVKMKEKGDIPEGYSVSREKKERFSLILESASTNQTSMYLCASTFGLRTGELFFGEGSRLTVL.

This clone was seen only a few times. This chain uses TRBV13 with TRBJ2-7, with a tentative D call TRBD1 (6 bases). The CDR3 totals 14 residues. CDR1 and CDR2 (germline): PRHDT, FYEKMQ (reference sequence). Trimming cost V 4 bases and J 1 base, with 11 bases left between them. The CDR3 coding sequence is TGTGCCAGCAGCTCACAGGGAGCTTCCTACGAGCAGTACTTC. This sequence encodes CASSSQGASYEQYF.

The V gene is TRBV28, the J gene TRBJ1-6, with TRBD1 matching 8 bases. Germline trimming cut 5 bases from V and 10 bases from J; bases unmatched to any gene: 10. The CDR3 is 15 residues long. Germline lookup yields CDR1 MDHEN and CDR2 SYDVKM. This CDR3 reads CASSLLRQGSSPLHF. The CDR3 DNA reads TGTGCCAGCAGTCTCCTCCGACAGGGGAGCTCACCCCTCCACTTT. The full variable domain, in which reference TRBV28 and TRBJ1-6 provide the parts outside the CDR3, is DVKVTQSSRYLVKRTGEKVFLECVQDMDHENMFWYRQDPGLGLRLIYFSYDVKMKEKGDIPEGYSVSREKKERFSLILESASTNQTSMYLCASSLLRQGSSPLHFGNGTRLTVT.

The chain carries TRBV28 and TRBJ2-1; 14 bases fit TRBD2. Germline trimming cut 4 bases from V and 6 bases from J; bases unmatched to any gene: 2. The CDR3 has 15 amino acids. Germline values: CDR1 MDHEN, CDR2 SYDVKM. The DNA of the CDR3 is TGTGCCAGCAGTTCCGGGACTAGCGGGAGCAATGAGCAGTTCTTC. It codes for CASSSGTSGSNEQFF.

This clone appeared a few times. The chain recombines TRBV2 with TRBJ2-1; D unresolved. The CDR3 is 12 residues long. Germline-derived CDR1 and CDR2 are SNHLY and FYNNEI. Trimming cost V 11 bases and J 5 bases, with 13 bases left between them. In DNA, the CDR3 is TGTGCCTCCTCGAGGACGAACAATGAGCAGTTCTTC. It translates to CASSRTNNEQFF.

This clone occurred a few times. The gene calls are TRBV29-1 and TRBJ2-7, with a weak D call TRBD2 (5 bases). Germline lookup yields CDR1 SQVTM and CDR2 ANQGSEA. V lost 4 bases and J 9 bases, leaving 13 bases between the germline ends. The CDR3 has 11 residues. In nucleotides, the CDR3 is TGCAGCGTTGGTTCCGGACTGGGGCAGTACTTC. Translation gives CSVGSGLGQYF.

This clone was observed a few times. The chain uses TRBV20-1 and TRBJ2-7, with no clear D. This CDR3 is built from 10 residues. Trimming cost V 2 bases and J 5 bases, with 4 bases left between them. The germline V gene encodes CDR1 DFQATT and CDR2 SNEGSKA (reference sequence). This chain's CDR3 is CSARRDEQYF. CDR3 sequence (DNA): TGCAGTGCTAGACGGGACGAGCAGTACTTC.

The V gene is TRBV9, the J gene TRBJ1-2, with D possibly TRBD1 on 5 matching bases. CDR1 is SGDLS and CDR2 is YYNGEE in the germline V gene. Trimming left V 2 bases short and J 4 bases short, with 6 bases between. There are 12 residues in the CDR3. The CDR3 here is CASSVGPYGYTF. CDR3 nucleotides: TGTGCCAGCAGCGTGGGACCCTATGGCTACACCTTC.

V usage is TRBV5-1 and J usage is TRBJ1-2, with D perhaps matching TRBD1 (6 bases). Between the trimmed V and J ends, which lost 0 bases and 2 bases, there was a span of 11 bases. The CDR3 contains 15 residues. The V gene's germline CDR1 is SGHRS and CDR2 YFSETQ. The CDR3: CASSLVGTPNYGYTF. The CDR3 DNA reads as TGCGCCAGCAGCTTGGTGGGGACACCGAACTATGGCTACACCTTC.

CDR3 loop: CASSSRGTSTDTQYF. The CDR3 bases are TGTGCCAGCAGCTCCCGCGGGACTAGCACAGATACGCAGTATTTT. The rearrangement links TRBV11-2 to TRBJ2-3; tentative D call: TRBD2 (6 bases). This CDR3 comprises 15 residues. Germline V lookup: CDR1 SGHAT, CDR2 FQNNGV. Trimming shortened V by 4 bases and J by 0 bases, and 11 bases separated the two germline ends.

This chain uses TRBV5-1 with TRBJ2-4; no definite D call. Germline V gene sequence: CDR1 SGHRS, CDR2 YFSETQ. V lost 5 bases and J lost 2, with 5 bases in between. CDR3 length: 12 amino acids. CDR3 coding DNA: TGCGCCAGCAGTCTAACCAAAAACATTCAGTACTTC. Translating it yields CASSLTKNIQYF.

The chain recombines TRBV7-3 with TRBJ2-3; D not certain. The V end lost 5 bases, the J end lost 1 base, and 19 bases lay between the germline ends. The CDR3 has 17 amino acids. Germline values: CDR1 SGHTA, CDR2 FQGTGA. Here the CDR3 reads CASSPEGIRSGTDTQYF. The DNA for the CDR3 is TGTGCCAGCAGCCCCGAAGGAATAAGGTCCGGCACAGATACGCAGTATTTT.

This clone was seen only a few times. The V gene is TRBV7-2, the J gene TRBJ2-3; D is uncertain. Deletions cut 3 bases from V and 0 bases from J, with 10 bases between. Germline V gene data show CDR1 as SGHTA and CDR2 as FQGNSA. CDR3 length equals 15 residues. The chain's CDR3 is CASSFQRTSTDTQYF. The CDR3, as DNA: TGTGCCAGCAGCTTCCAGAGGACCAGCACAGATACGCAGTATTTT.

CDR3 protein: CASSLRDFNYGYTF. CDR3 sequence (DNA): TGTGCCAGCAGCTTACGTGACTTTAACTATGGCTACACCTTC. The genes are TRBV7-2 and TRBJ1-2; D not resolved. CDR3 length equals 14 residues. Germline V gives CDR1 SGHTA, CDR2 FQGNSA. Trimming took off 2 bases at V and 1 base at J, with 8 bases between the two ends.

The chain couples TRBV30 to TRBJ2-2, with unresolved D. The germline V gene encodes CDR1 GTSNPN and CDR2 SVGIG (reference sequence). The CDR3 extends over 12 amino acids. V lost 0 bases to trimming and J lost 5 bases, with 4 bases between them. The CDR3 loop reads CAWSVYTGELFF. CDR3 in DNA: TGTGCCTGGAGTGTTTATACCGGGGAGCTGTTTTTT.

The V gene is TRBV25-1, the J gene TRBJ2-7; TRBD2 matches at 7 bases. Germline CDR1 reads MGHDK; CDR2 reads SYGVNS. The CDR3 consists of 12 residues. V lost 10 bases, J lost 4 bases, and 7 bases stayed unmatched. The CDR3: CATRGDWYEQYF. The CDR3, as DNA: TGTGCCACCCGGGGGGATTGGTACGAGCAGTACTTC.

The genes are TRBV11-2 and TRBJ2-7; D uncertain. V was cut by 1 base and J by 2 bases, with 9 bases left in between. This CDR3 is 14 amino acids long. Germline CDR1 SGHAT, CDR2 FQNNGV. In DNA, the CDR3 is TGTGCCAGCAGCTTAGCGGGTGAGACCTACGAGCAGTACTTC. Its protein product is CASSLAGETYEQYF. Together with reference TRBV11-2 and TRBJ2-7, the CDR3 gives the full variable domain: EAGVAQSPRYKIIEKRQSVAFWCNPISGHATLYWYQQILGQGPKLLIQFQNNGVVDDSQLPKDRFSAERLKGVDSTLKIQPAKLEDSAVYLCASSLAGETYEQYFGPGTRLTVT.

Ten or more counts support this clone. This rearrangement joins TRBV11-2 to TRBJ2-6; D is unresolved. V lost 1 base and J 2 bases, leaving 3 bases between the germline ends. The CDR3 extends over 14 amino acids. Germline-derived CDR1 and CDR2 are SGHAT and FQNNGV. The CDR3 nucleotides are TGTGCCAGCAGCTTAGGAGCTGGGGCCAACGTCCTGACTTTC. Amino acids: CASSLGAGANVLTF.

This clone was counted a single time. The J gene is TRBJ1-2, the V gene TRBV7-2, with D hard to call. Germline CDR1 is SGHTA and CDR2 is FQGNSA. This CDR3 contains 14 residues. With 6 bases removed from V and 4 bases from J, the gap between germline ends came to 15 bases. CDR3 sequence reads: CASRVTDPSYGYTF. The CDR3 DNA reads as TGTGCCAGCAGGGTGACGGACCCCTCCTATGGCTACACCTTC.

This sequence joins TRBV28 and TRBJ1-1; D remains unclear. Deletions cut 8 bases from V and 1 base from J, with 14 bases between. Germline V gives CDR1 MDHEN, CDR2 SYDVKM. This CDR3 is 14 amino acids long. For the CDR3, the DNA is TGTGCCAGCCTTGAGACCTGGGGGAACACTGAAGCTTTCTTT. Translation: CASLETWGNTEAFF.

The J gene is TRBJ1-5, the V gene TRBV7-8, with 8 bases aligning to TRBD1. Trimming removed 1 base from V and 7 bases from J; junction bases left unmatched: 9. Germline V gene lookup returns CDR1 SGHVS and CDR2 FQNEAQ. The CDR3 sequence is 16 residues long. The chain's CDR3 is CASSLVGRQGRQPQHF. CDR3 coding DNA: TGTGCCAGCAGCTTAGTCGGGCGACAGGGGCGACAGCCCCAGCATTTT.